The 10 T cell receptor beta chains below all came from one sample that was sequenced in a study of blood T cell repertoires in COVID-19. The method was immunoSEQ multiplex PCR; TCRdb's version includes in-frame clones alone and lacks a portion of them. Among 90,000 or so clones, around 87% were seen once, and the ten largest hold 4.3%. Sample: peripheral blood. All receptors derive from a woman older than 75 with active or convalescent COVID-19.

This rearrangement joins TRBV11-2 to TRBJ2-7; 7 nucleotides line up with TRBD2. The CDR3 contains 15 residues. Germline V lookup: CDR1 SGHAT, CDR2 FQNNGV. The V and J ends lost 0 bases and 2 bases, in that order; junction bases with no gene match: 4. The CDR3 protein is CASSLERGFPYEQYF. The DNA for the CDR3 is TGTGCCAGCAGCTTAGAGCGGGGGTTCCCCTACGAGCAGTACTTC.

This sequence joins TRBV19 and TRBJ2-5; D call uncertain. Deletions cut 7 bases from V and 7 bases from J, with 22 bases between. CDR3 length: 15 amino acids. Germline loops: CDR1 LNHDA, CDR2 SQIVND (reference sequence). CDR3 region: CASTPRAAGPTTQYF. The CDR3 DNA reads TGTGCCAGTACCCCCCGCGCTGCCGGTCCTACGACCCAGTACTTC.

This clone appeared once. The chain couples TRBV4-1 to TRBJ2-2, with D possibly being TRBD2 (6 bases). Germline V gene lookup returns CDR1 MGHRA and CDR2 YSYEKL. The CDR3 consists of 13 residues. V dropped 7 bases and J dropped 7 bases, with 13 bases sitting between them. The CDR3 protein is CASKDFGGGELFF. The CDR3 DNA follows: TGCGCCAGCAAGGACTTCGGGGGCGGGGAGCTGTTTTTT.

This clone was seen at least ten times. The gene calls are TRBV6-5 and TRBJ2-7; D gene uncertain. Trimming took 0 bases from V and 5 from J, leaving 11 bases between them. The length of the CDR3 is 14 residues. Germline V CDR1 and CDR2: MNHEY, SVGAGI. DNA for the CDR3: TGTGCCAGCAGTTACTCAGCAAAGGCGGACGAGCAGTACTTC. It codes for CASSYSAKADEQYF.

This chain's CDR3 is CASSRGQVNTGELFF. CDR3 DNA sequence: TGTGCCAGCAGCCGCGGACAAGTGAACACCGGGGAGCTGTTTTTT. The chain links TRBV9 to TRBJ2-2, with D possibly TRBD1 on 5 matching bases. The ends were cut back, 4 bases at V and 1 base at J, with 11 bases in the middle. From germline, CDR1 is SGDLS and CDR2 YYNGEE. The CDR3 runs to 15 residues.

The chain couples TRBV5-4 to TRBJ2-1, with TRBD2 matching over 11 bases. The germline gives CDR1 SGHNT, CDR2 YYREEE (reference sequence). The CDR3 covers 15 residues. V lost 3 bases to trimming and J lost 8 bases; unmatched junction nucleotides: 7. The CDR3 region is CASSYPLAGVYEQFF. The CDR3 DNA follows: TGTGCCAGCAGCTATCCACTAGCGGGAGTCTATGAGCAGTTCTTC.

J is TRBJ1-4 and V is TRBV6-5; no reliable D call. This CDR3 region has 16 residues. Trimming took off 0 bases at V and 8 bases at J, with 16 bases between the two ends. Germline assignment: CDR1 MNHEY and CDR2 SVGAGI. The CDR3 spells CASSYSEEGMGEKLFF. The CDR3 bases are TGTGCCAGCAGTTACTCAGAAGAGGGAATGGGCGAAAAACTGTTTTTT.

The chain is built from TRBV6-5 and TRBJ1-1, with D perhaps TRBD1 (5 bases). V lost 0 bases, J lost 11 bases, and 19 bases lay in between. CDR3 size: 15 residues. CDR1 is MNHEY and CDR2 is SVGAGI in the germline V gene. CDR3 coding DNA: TGTGCCAGCAGTTACTCCAAACGGAGGGACCTTGGCGCTTTCTTT. Translation gives CASSYSKRRDLGAFF.

The chain uses TRBV7-2 and TRBJ2-7, with TRBD2 identical over 7 bases. CDR1 and CDR2 from the germline V gene are SGHTA and FQGNSA. The CDR3 consists of 15 residues. J lost 7 bases, V lost 5 bases, and 14 bases had no gene match. CDR3 coding DNA: TGTGCCAGCAGCGCACTAGCGACCCTTCTTCTGGAGCAGTACTTC. It is translated as CASSALATLLLEQYF.

The CDR3 here is CATSDIKGKSSYNEQFF. As DNA, the CDR3 is TGTGCCACCAGTGACATCAAGGGGAAGAGCTCCTACAATGAGCAGTTCTTC. This rearrangement joins TRBV24-1 to TRBJ2-1; a possible D gene is TRBD1 (5 bases). The CDR3 consists of 17 residues. Germline V gives CDR1 KGHDR, CDR2 SFDVKD. The V and J ends lost 4 bases and 0 bases respectively, with 15 bases between them.